This T cell receptor (beta chain) was sequenced for a study of type 1 and type 2 diabetes patients. Amplification started from genomic DNA. The TCR beta CDR3 region was amplified using 30 forward and 13 reverse primers. TCRdb analysed the multiplex PCR reads with MiXCR anew, one entry per CDR3 protein. Of fewer than 300,000 distinct CDR3 sequences in the sample, around 47% were seen once. As concerns this clonotype: The antigen is not known.

Study results and caveats: With limited T2D and control samples, some T1D-only expanded clones may not be T1D-specific.

The CDR3 contains 15 residues. Germline CDR1 and CDR2: MNHEY and SMNVEV (reference sequence). V shed 5 bases, J shed 3 bases, and the junction held 7 bases outside the gene matches. Material: peripheral blood mononuclear cells (PBMCs). The sequence was obtained from a young man with type 2 diabetes. The genes are TRBV27 and TRBJ1-2; 9 bases fit TRBD1. The CDR3: CASSGPGQGDYGYTF. Written as DNA, the CDR3 is TGTGCCAGCAGTGGGCCGGGACAGGGAGACTATGGCTACACCTTC.